This TCR beta chain was captured by sequencing in a study of T cells after yellow fever vaccination (dated by TCRdb to the late 2010s). With regard to the full study: The SMART-Seq v4 Ultra Low Input RNA kit was used to prepare libraries from fractions with low cell numbers. To follow T-cell clones before and after both primary and booster YFV17D yellow fever vaccination, bulk TCR alpha and beta repertoires underwent longitudinal sequencing. Blood samples were taken at several timepoints before and after primary and secondary immunization, and bulk PBMC replicates and cell subsets were isolated. The cohort comprised two healthy male donors, one aged 18 to 30 and one aged 30 to 40 years. The paper as a whole reports these results and caveats: After the booster, most clones that had expanded after primary vaccination were detected again (around 95% of CD4 and 70% to 90% of CD8), suggesting broad maintenance of memory. The secondary T-cell response was found to be weaker but faster than the primary response, with a peak reached on day 5 rather than on day 15. A small fraction of clonotypes appeared in both the CD4 and CD8 compartments, likely as a result of convergent recombination. Computational filtering was needed because FACS-sorted repertoires could contain abundant contaminating clonotypes from the bulk population. The study included only a couple of donors, which limits how far the findings can be generalized.

This sample's treatment or condition label indicates: live attenuated yellow fever vaccine strain. At every blood-draw timepoint, two biological replicates of bulk PBMCs were collected. A standard Ficoll-Paque protocol was used to isolate PBMCs from peripheral blood. RNA was extracted with TriZol from bulk PBMCs, CD4 and CD8 fractions, and dextramer-positive and dextramer-negative fractions. TCR cDNA was synthesized by 5'RACE template switching, which introduced a universal primer site and unique molecular identifiers. Priming of cDNA synthesis was performed from both the TCR alpha and TCR beta constant segments. Library amplification used two PCR steps, and the second PCR step added sample barcodes and sequencing adapters. Libraries were sequenced on Illumina HiSeq 2500 (2x100 bp) or NovaSeq (2x150 bp). In the paper's pipeline: MIGEC handled demultiplexing of reads and collapsing into UMI consensus sequences, while MiXCR performed V(D)J alignment. Using edgeR on replicate PBMC samples, clonotypes were called vaccine-responding if FDR was below 0.01 and the log2 fold change was above 5 up to day 15. Each bulk clonotype received a CD4 or CD8 identity based on whether the sequenced CD4 or CD8 repertoire contained that clonotype at higher abundance. The raw public data were reprocessed by TCRdb itself: fastp quality trimming at Q25, MiXCR clonotype calling, in-frame beta chains only. Each entry merges the rows of one CDR3 protein and shows their most common DNA and genes. Clone size and V and J calls follow TCRdb, not the original study. Counted in this sample were hundreds of thousands of distinct CDR3 sequences; 13% of them appeared once. The ten biggest clones cover about an eighth of the sample.

Remarks on this clonotype: Its antigen specificity is not known. Nothing much larger sits one base from this clone, and base qualities are not available.

Trimming at the junction amounts to 3 bases on V and 1 base on J, and the germline ends lie 13 bases apart. The CDR3 sequence holds 15 residues, the cysteine and phenylalanine included. Of the read, only the CDR3 DNA is kept; its 45 bases are in frame from base 1. The germline V gene supplies CDR1 SGDLS and CDR2 YYNGEE. This TCR derives from a man aged 30 to 39 who received the YFV17D yellow fever vaccine. The material was PBMCs, obtained on the day of the yellow fever booster vaccination. The chain links TRBV9 with TRBJ1-2, with the D gene too uncertain to name. The CDR3 reads as follows: CASSGTHRINYGYTF. In nucleotide form, the sequence is TGTGCCAGCAGCGGTACACACCGAATTAACTATGGCTACACCTTC.